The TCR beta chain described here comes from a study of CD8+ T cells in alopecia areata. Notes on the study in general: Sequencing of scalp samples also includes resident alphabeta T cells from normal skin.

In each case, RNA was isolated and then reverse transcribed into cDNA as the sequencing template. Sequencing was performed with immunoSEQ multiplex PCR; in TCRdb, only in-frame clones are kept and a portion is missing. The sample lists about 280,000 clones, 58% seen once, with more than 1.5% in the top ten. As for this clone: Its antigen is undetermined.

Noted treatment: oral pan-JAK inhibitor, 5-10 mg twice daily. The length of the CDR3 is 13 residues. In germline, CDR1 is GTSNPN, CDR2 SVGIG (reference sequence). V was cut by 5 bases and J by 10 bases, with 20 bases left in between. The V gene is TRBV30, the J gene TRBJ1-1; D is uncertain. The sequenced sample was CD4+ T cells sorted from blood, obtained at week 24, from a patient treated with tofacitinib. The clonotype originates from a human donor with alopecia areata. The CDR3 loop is CAWGEGHSTSAFF. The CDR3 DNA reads TGTGCCTGGGGGGAAGGCCACTCTACTTCAGCTTTCTTT.